The 2 T cell receptor beta chains presented below share a single source sample, sequenced in a study of blood T cell repertoires in COVID-19. Assay: immunoSEQ multiplex PCR; the TCRdb copy retains only in-frame clones and omits some. This sample has some 89,000 clones, with 90% found just once. The sample taken for sequencing was peripheral blood. These receptors originate from a man aged 55-75 years with acute or convalescent COVID-19.

V usage is TRBV7-9 and J usage is TRBJ2-1, with 10 positions matching TRBD2. V lost 1 base, J lost 10 bases, and 10 bases stayed unmatched. There are 16 residues in the CDR3. Per germline, CDR1 SEHNR and CDR2 FQNEAQ (reference sequence). CDR3 amino acids: CASSLGTAAGGREQFF. CDR3 sequence (DNA): TGTGCCAGCAGCTTAGGCACTGCAGCGGGGGGGAGAGAGCAGTTCTTC.

This sequence joins TRBV2 and TRBJ1-6; 7 nucleotides line up with TRBD1. After removal of 11 bases from V and 9 bases from J, the junction contained 10 bases not matched to a gene. CDR1 and CDR2 from the germline V gene are SNHLY and FYNNEI. This CDR3 has 13 amino acids. The CDR3 DNA sequence: TGTGCCGGAAGGACAGGTTTGAGTTCACCCCTCCACTTT. This codes for CAGRTGLSSPLHF.